The source of this T cell receptor beta chain is a study of cytomegalovirus exposure and HLA in healthy donors (dated by TCRdb to 2017 to 2019). About the study as a whole: The roughly 650 repertoires of the first cohort and the 110 or so validation repertoires were produced on the same platform, according to a later analysis. The aim of the study was to test whether cataloging public T cell receptors could identify signatures of past pathogen exposure. A separate validation cohort of roughly 110 different subjects was used in addition to the approximately 640-subject first cohort. To predict cytomegalovirus infection status, the study combined high-throughput TCR immunosequencing, statistical association of individual TCRs with disease status, and machine learning. What the work shows at the level of the full study, not this receptor alone: According to the authors, the approach could potentially be generalized to other disease states and immunological phenotypes. A later analysis lacked HLA typing for the validation cohort, so it scored co-occurrence in that cohort across all 120 repertoires. Subsequent analysis determined that TCRs grouped into clusters in the first cohort also showed a tendency toward co-occurrence across the 130 or so validation repertoires, and 94% of cluster scores exceeded 0. The classifier was reported to diagnose cytomegalovirus status with high specificity and sensitivity in both the original cohort and the validation cohort. While some public TCRs were present in many individuals, most TCR sequences turned up only very rarely across donors. In the study, around 150 TCR beta chains were listed as associated with cytomegalovirus. In vitro tests confirmed that a few of the cytomegalovirus-associated TCR beta chains recognize cytomegalovirus antigens.

Separate from the approximately 670-subject first cohort, the validation cohort of roughly 130 subjects was the group to which the donors belonged. About this clone itself: Its antigen remains unidentified. Base qualities were left out, and no much larger clone turns up one base away.

Receptor libraries were prepared by the immunoSEQ multiplex PCR assay. Processing in the source paper ran as follows. A statistical classification framework was developed to diagnose cytomegalovirus status using the catalog of TCR beta chain sequences. TCRdb obtained this table from immuneACCESS and retained in-frame rearrangements with V and J assigned. These tables miss some clones; where compared with another copy, unresolved V genes account for less than half of the shortfall, and the remainder is unexplained. V and J calls and clone size come straight from that table; D and trimming were deduced from the DNA. This sample lists about 170,000 clones; roughly 86% were detected once. 4.2% of the sample lies in the top ten. Sequencing input: PBMCs. This clonotype originated in a man between 18 and 35 years old in good health and CMV-seropositive.

The DNA sequence reads TGTGCCAGCCGCCTAGCTAGCTCCTACGAGCAGTACTTC. Translated, this is CASRLASSYEQYF. The sequence links TRBV7-3 to TRBJ2-7; a tentative D match to TRBD2 spans 5 bases. Taken from the germline V gene, the CDR1 and CDR2 loops are SGHTA and FQGTGA. The CDR3 has 13 amino acids, counting the end cysteine and phenylalanine. The kept DNA is CDR3 alone, 39 bases in frame from the first base. V loses 8 bases of germline sequence and J loses 0 bases, and the interval between the two ends is 11 bases.